A selection of T cell receptor beta chains follows, all from one sample in a study of tumor-infiltrating lymphocytes in primary liver carcinoma. Each CDR3 protein is one row after TCRdb ran MiXCR on the multiplex PCR reads. The sample consists of roughly 100,000 distinct CDR3 sequences, around 84% of them appearing once. The source material was liver tumor tissue from sampling region 3. The receptors derive from a man aged 40-55 years with primary liver carcinoma and hepatitis B virus infection. The CDR3 runs from the conserved cysteine through the conserved F or W. The order of the fields is J gene, clone size, V gene, CDR3 protein. Rows may omit the clone size; those that give it use once, few, many or a size class.

TRBJ2-5,NA,TRBV12-5,CASGPRLVGETQYF
TRBJ2-1,NA,TRBV4-2,CVSSQELQTNNEQLF
TRBJ1-6,NA,TRBV12-3/TRBV12-4,CASSYDSLNSLLHF
TRBJ2-1,NA,TRBV7-8,CTSSYLAGGSYNKQFF
TRBJ2-7,NA,TRBV29-1,CSVWTGRVGELYF
TRBJ1-2,NA,TRBV20-1,CSARPWAGGHTF
TRBJ1-5,NA,TRBV11-2,CTSNLVGVIGSNQPQHF
TRBJ2-7,NA,TRBV11-1,CASRERRSYEQYF
TRBJ2-1,NA,TRBV14,CGSSLRASVYNEQFF
TRBJ2-3,NA,TRBV12-3/TRBV12-4,CASDRGRELPDTQYF
TRBJ1-1,many,TRBV24-1,CATSSSGVTEAFF
TRBJ2-7,NA,TRBV7-9,CATLGTPFYEQYF
TRBJ1-5,NA,TRBV2,CTSSERVNQPQHF
TRBJ2-3,NA,TRBV5-5,CANSPTGTSGSGDRQYF
TRBJ2-3,few,TRBV29-1,CSVSVTGASDMQYF
TRBJ2-7,NA,TRBV4-2,CASSQAPGLQHEQYF
TRBJ2-5,NA,TRBV12-3/TRBV12-4,CASMRGDGETLYF
TRBJ2-7,NA,TRBV29-1,CSVGSGTGSYEQYF
TRBJ2-2,NA,TRBV6-1,CASSVTGGRAGGELFF
TRBJ2-6,NA,TRBV6-6,CAMSTREDGANVLTF
TRBJ1-1,NA,TRBV2,CATSYQGAGANTEAFF
TRBJ1-1,once,TRBV29-1,CSTTRTVNTETFF
TRBJ2-5,NA,TRBV29-1,CSVGGTGPPGETRHF
TRBJ2-7,NA,TRBV29-1,CSVPHRMDQVEQYF
TRBJ2-2,NA,TRBV6-5,CASSYQNTGELFF
TRBJ2-3,many,TRBV4-1,CASSQEGAPSTDTQYF
TRBJ1-2,NA,TRBV7-8,CTSSLASTRIANYGYTF
TRBJ2-3,NA,TRBV5-1,CASSLNGGGSTDTQYF
TRBJ2-2,many,TRBV7-9,CASSYAQRAFIGELFF
TRBJ2-3,NA,TRBV7-9,CASSLRRHGLDTQYF
TRBJ1-1,few,TRBV2,CASSGGTGAATEAFF
TRBJ2-1,NA,TRBV11-2,CAGSLLTSGRNDEQFF
TRBJ1-2,NA,TRBV6-1,CASIVSGTWSVGYTF
TRBJ1-5,NA,TRBV11-2,CAKSLVAVTGSNQLQHF
TRBJ2-1,NA,TRBV12-3/TRBV12-4,CASTSGRDNEQFF
TRBJ2-2,NA,TRBV6-5,CASSSTDSSGEMFF
TRBJ2-1,NA,TRBV9,CASSTGTLGNNEQFF
TRBJ2-1,NA,TRBV11-3,CASNLGDSDNEQFF
TRBJ2-3,medium-sized,TRBV5-4,CASINRASGTSTDTQYF
TRBJ2-4,NA,TRBV11-1,CASSFPGTSWIKNIQCF
TRBJ2-3,NA,TRBV20-1,CSARSRREYPDTQYF
TRBJ2-5,NA,TRBV7-9,CTSSLERETQYF
TRBJ2-2,NA,TRBV6-6,CASSYPLRQGVATGVLFF
TRBJ1-2,NA,TRBV20-1,CSARDRFHGGYGYTF
TRBJ1-2,NA,TRBV6-1,CAISTGQSYGYTF
TRBJ1-6,few,TRBV14,CANSHSEENSPLHF
TRBJ2-1,few,TRBV7-3,CASSLSGGSVYNEQFF
TRBJ2-1,NA,TRBV12-3/TRBV12-4,CASILSREGYNEQFF